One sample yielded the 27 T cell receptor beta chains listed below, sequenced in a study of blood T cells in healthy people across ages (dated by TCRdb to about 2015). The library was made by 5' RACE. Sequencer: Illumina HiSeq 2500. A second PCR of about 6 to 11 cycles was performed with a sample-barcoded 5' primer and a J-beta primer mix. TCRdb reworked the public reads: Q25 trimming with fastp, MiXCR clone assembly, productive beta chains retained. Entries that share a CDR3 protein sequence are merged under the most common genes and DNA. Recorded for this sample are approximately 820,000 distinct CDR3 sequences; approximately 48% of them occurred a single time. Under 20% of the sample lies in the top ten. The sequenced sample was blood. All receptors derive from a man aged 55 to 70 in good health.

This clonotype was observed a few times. CDR3 amino acids: CASSGLEQFF. CDR3 DNA: TGTGCCAGCAGCGGCCTAGAACAGTTCTTC. V gene TRBV9 combines with J gene TRBJ2-1; D call uncertain. V lost 3 bases, J lost 13 bases, and 8 bases lay in between. Germline V gene data show CDR1 as SGDLS and CDR2 as YYNGEE. The CDR3 spans 10 residues.

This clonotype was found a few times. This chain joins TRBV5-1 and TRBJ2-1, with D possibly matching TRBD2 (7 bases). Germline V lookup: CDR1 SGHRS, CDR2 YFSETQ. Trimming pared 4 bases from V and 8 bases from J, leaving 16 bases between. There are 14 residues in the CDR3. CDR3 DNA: TGCGCCAGCAGCGGGGAGGGGGGAGTCTATGAGCAGTTCTTC. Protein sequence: CASSGEGGVYEQFF.

CDR3 DNA sequence: TGTGCCTGCACTAGGGGTAGCGGGGGCACAGATACGCAGTATTTT. Protein product: CACTRGSGGTDTQYF. The gene calls are TRBV30 and TRBJ2-3; 8 nucleotides align to TRBD2. With V trimmed by 6 bases and J by 1 base, 9 bases remained unmatched. This CDR3 comprises 15 residues. Germline V lookup: CDR1 GTSNPN, CDR2 SVGIG (reference sequence). The complete variable domain, with remaining parts taken from reference TRBV30 and TRBJ2-3, reads SQTIHQWPATLVQPVGSPLSLECTVEGTSNPNLYWYRQAAGRGLQLLFYSVGIGQISSEVPQNLSASRPQDRQFILSSKKLLLSDSGFYLCACTRGSGGTDTQYFGPGTRLTVL.

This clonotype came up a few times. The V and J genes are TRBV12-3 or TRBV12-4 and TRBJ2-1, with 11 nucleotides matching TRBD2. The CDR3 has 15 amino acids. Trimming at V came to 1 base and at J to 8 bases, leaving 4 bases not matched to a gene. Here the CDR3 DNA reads TGTGCCAGCAGTTTAGGTAGCGGGGGGGGCTATGAGCAGTTCTTC. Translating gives CASSLGSGGGYEQFF.

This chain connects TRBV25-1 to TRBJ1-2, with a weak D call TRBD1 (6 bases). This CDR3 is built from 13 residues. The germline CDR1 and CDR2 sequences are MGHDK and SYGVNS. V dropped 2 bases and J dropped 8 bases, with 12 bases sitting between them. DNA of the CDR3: TGTGCCAGCAGTGAAACTCGGGGGCTAGGCTACACCTTC. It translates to CASSETRGLGYTF.

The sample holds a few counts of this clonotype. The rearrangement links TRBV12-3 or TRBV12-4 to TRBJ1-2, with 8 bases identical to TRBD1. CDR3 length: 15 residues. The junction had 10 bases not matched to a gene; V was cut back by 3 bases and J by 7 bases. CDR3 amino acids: CASSFSRTGYGGYTF. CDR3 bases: TGTGCCAGCAGTTTTTCTAGGACAGGGTACGGTGGCTACACCTTC.

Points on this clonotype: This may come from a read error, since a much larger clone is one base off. CDR3 in amino acids: CAIKIAGGKHNEQFF. The CDR3 nucleotides read TGTGCCATCAAAATAGCGGGGGGGAAGCACAATGAGCAGTTCTTC. V and J are TRBV10-3 and TRBJ2-1; 11 nucleotides align to TRBD2. V shed 7 bases, J shed 5 bases, and the junction held 7 bases outside the gene matches. CDR3 length equals 15 residues. Germline-derived CDR1 and CDR2 are ENHRY and SYGVKD.

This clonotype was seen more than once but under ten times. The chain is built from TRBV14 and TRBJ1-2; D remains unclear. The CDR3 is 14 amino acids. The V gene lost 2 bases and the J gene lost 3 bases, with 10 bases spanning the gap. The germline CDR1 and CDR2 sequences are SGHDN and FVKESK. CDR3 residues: CASSQTGSYYGYTF. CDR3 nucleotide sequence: TGTGCCAGCAGCCAAACGGGGAGCTACTATGGCTACACCTTC.

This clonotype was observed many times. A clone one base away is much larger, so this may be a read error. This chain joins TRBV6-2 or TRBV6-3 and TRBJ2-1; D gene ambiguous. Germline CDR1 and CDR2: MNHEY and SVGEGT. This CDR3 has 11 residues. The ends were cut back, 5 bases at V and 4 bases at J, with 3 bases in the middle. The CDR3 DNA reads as TGTGCCAGCAGTCAGTACAATGAGCAGTTCTTC. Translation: CASSQYNEQFF.

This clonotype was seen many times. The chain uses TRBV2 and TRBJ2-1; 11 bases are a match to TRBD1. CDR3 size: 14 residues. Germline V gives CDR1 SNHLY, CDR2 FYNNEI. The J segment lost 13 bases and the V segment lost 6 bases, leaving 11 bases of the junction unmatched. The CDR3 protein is CASRPGQGVRRQFF. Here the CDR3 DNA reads TGTGCCAGCAGACCGGGACAGGGGGTCCGTCGCCAGTTCTTC.

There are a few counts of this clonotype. CDR3 loop: CASSESGGTTEAFF. In DNA, the CDR3 is TGCGCCAGCAGTGAGTCCGGAGGGACTACTGAAGCTTTCTTT. J is TRBJ1-1 and V is TRBV10-1; weak D call: TRBD1 (5 bases). The CDR3 covers 14 residues. The V end was cut by 0 bases, the J end by 5 bases, with 10 bases between. Germline V gene data show CDR1 as WNHNN and CDR2 as SYGVQD (reference sequence).

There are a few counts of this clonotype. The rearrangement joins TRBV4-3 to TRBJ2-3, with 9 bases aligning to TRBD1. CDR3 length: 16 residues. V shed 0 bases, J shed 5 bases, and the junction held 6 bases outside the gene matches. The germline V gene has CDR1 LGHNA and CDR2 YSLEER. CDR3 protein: CASSQDNRGLVDTQYF. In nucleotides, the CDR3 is TGCGCCAGCAGCCAAGATAACAGGGGGCTGGTAGATACGCAGTATTTT.

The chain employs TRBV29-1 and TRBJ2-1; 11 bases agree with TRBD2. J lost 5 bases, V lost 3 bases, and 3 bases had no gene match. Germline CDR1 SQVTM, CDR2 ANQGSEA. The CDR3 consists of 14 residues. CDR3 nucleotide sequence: TGCAGCGTTGATAGCGGGGGGGTGGACAATGAGCAGTTCTTC. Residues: CSVDSGGVDNEQFF.

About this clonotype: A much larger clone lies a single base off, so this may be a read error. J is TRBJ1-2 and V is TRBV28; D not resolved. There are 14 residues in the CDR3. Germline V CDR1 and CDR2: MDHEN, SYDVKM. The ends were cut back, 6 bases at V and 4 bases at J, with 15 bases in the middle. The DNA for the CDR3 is TGTGCCAGCAGGTTAGGAACGCGATTCTATGGCTACACCTTC. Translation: CASRLGTRFYGYTF.

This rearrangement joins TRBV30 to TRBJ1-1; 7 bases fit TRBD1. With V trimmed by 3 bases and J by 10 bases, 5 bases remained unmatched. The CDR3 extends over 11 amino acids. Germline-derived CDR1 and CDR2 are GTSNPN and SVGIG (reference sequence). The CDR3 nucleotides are TGTGCCTGGAGGAGGGACAGTGGAGCTTTCTTT. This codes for CAWRRDSGAFF.

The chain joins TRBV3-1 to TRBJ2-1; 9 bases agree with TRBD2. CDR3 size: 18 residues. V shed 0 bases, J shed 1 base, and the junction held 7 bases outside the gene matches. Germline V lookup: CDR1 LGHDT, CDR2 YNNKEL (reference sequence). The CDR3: CASSQDNSGGLSYNEQFF. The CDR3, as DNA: TGTGCCAGCAGCCAAGACAATAGCGGGGGCCTTTCCTACAATGAGCAGTTCTTC.

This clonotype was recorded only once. CDR3: CASSQAPGTSGSTDTQYF. CDR3 DNA: TGCGCCAGCAGCCAAGCACCCGGGACTAGCGGAAGCACAGATACGCAGTATTTT. V usage is TRBV4-1 and J usage is TRBJ2-3, with 11 bases that match TRBD2. Trimming removed 1 base from V and 0 bases from J; junction bases left unmatched: 6. CDR1 is MGHRA, CDR2 YSYEKL, per germline. CDR3 size: 18 residues.

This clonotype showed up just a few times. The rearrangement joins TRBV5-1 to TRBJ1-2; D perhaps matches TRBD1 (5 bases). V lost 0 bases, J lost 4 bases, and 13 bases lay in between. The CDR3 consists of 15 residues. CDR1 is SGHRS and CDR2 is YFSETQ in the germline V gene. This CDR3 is CASSLEASGGYGYTF. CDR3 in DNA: TGCGCCAGCAGCTTGGAGGCCAGTGGGGGCTATGGCTACACCTTC.

Here the CDR3 DNA reads TGTGCCAGCAGCCACTTAGTGGGGGGGCCCTATGAGCAGTTCTTC. Translation gives CASSHLVGGPYEQFF. The genes are TRBV3-1 and TRBJ2-1; tentative D call: TRBD2 (7 bases). V was pared by 3 bases and J by 8 bases, with 17 bases between. CDR1 is LGHDT and CDR2 is YNNKEL in the germline V gene (reference sequence). The CDR3 loop spans 15 amino acids.

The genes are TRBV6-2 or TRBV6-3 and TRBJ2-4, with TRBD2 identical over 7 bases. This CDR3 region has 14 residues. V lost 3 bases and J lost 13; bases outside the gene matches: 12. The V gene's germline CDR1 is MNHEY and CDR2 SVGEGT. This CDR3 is CASSYLSGDSKQYF. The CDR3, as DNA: TGTGCCAGCAGTTATCTCAGCGGGGATAGTAAGCAGTACTTC.

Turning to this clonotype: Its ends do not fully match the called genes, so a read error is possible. DNA for the CDR3: TGTGCCAGCAGTCTGCGACAGATCAATCGGCCCCAGCATTTT. Translating gives CASSLRQINRPQHF. The rearrangement uses TRBV28 and TRBJ1-5; possibly TRBD1 for D (5 bases). CDR3 length: 14 amino acids. Per germline, CDR1 MDHEN and CDR2 SYDVKM. Full variable domain (missing parts from reference TRBV28 and TRBJ1-5): DVKVTQSSRYLVKRTGEKVFLECVQDMDHENMFWYRQDPGLGLRLIYFSYDVKMKEKGDIPEGYSVSREKKERFSLILESASTNQTSMYLCASSLRQINRPQHFGDGTRLSIL.

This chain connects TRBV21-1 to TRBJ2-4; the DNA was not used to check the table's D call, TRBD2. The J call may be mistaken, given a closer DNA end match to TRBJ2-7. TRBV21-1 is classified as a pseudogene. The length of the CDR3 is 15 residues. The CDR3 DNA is TGTGCCAGCAGCGAAAGTAGCTTGTCCATACGCGAGCAGTACTTC. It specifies CASSESSLSIREQYF.

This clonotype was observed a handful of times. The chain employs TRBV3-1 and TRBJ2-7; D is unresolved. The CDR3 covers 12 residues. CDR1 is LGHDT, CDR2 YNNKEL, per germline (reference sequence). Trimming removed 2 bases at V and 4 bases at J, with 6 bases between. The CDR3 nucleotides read TGTGCCAGCAGCCAAAGAGCTTACGAGCAGTACTTC. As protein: CASSQRAYEQYF.

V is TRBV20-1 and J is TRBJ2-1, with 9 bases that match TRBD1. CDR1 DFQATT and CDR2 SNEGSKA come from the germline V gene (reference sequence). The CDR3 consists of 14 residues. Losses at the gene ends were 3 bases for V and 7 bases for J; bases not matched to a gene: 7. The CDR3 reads CSASPGQGVNEQFF. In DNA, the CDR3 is TGCAGTGCTAGCCCGGGACAGGGTGTGAATGAGCAGTTCTTC.

The CDR3 is CASTVGTSGAGDTQYF. The CDR3 DNA sequence: TGTGCCAGCACCGTCGGGACTAGCGGGGCCGGAGATACGCAGTATTTT. V usage is TRBV7-2 and J usage is TRBJ2-3; 13 bases are shared with TRBD2. This CDR3 is 16 amino acids long. The ends lost 7 bases at V and 5 bases at J; junction bases unmatched: 9. CDR1 and CDR2 (germline): SGHTA, FQGNSA.

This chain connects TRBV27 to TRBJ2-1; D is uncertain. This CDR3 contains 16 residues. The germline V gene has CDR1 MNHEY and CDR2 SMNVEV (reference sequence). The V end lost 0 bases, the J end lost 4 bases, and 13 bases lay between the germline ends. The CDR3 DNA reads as TGTGCCAGCAGTTTATCAGTCAGTCCTAGGTACAATGAGCAGTTCTTC. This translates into CASSLSVSPRYNEQFF.

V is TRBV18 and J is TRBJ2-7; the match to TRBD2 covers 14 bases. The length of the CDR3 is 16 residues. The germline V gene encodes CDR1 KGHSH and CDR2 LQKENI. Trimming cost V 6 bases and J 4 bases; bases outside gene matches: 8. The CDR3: CASSPQRTSGGYEQYF. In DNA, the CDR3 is TGTGCCAGCTCCCCTCAGCGGACTAGCGGGGGGTACGAGCAGTACTTC.